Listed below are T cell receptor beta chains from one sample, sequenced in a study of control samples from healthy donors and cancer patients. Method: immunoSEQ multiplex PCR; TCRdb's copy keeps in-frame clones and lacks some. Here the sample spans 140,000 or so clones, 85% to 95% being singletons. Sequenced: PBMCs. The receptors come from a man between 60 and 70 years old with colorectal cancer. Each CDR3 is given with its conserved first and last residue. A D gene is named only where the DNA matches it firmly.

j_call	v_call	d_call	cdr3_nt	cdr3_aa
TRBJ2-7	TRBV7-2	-	TGTGCCAGCAGCTCTCCCGGACACCCCTACGAGCAGTACTTC	CASSSPGHPYEQYF
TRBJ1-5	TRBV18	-	TGTGCCAGCTCACCCCGGGAGGGGGGGTACAATCAGCCCCAGCATTTT	CASSPREGGYNQPQHF
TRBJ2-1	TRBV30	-	TGTGCCTGGAGTGTACTACAGGGTTGGGATGAGCAGTTCTTC	CAWSVLQGWDEQFF
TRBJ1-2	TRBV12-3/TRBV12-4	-	TGTGCCAGCAGTTTCGAGGGGAGCTATGGCTACACCTTC	CASSFEGSYGYTF
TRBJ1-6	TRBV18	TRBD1	TGTGCCAGCTCCCCCAGGACAGGGGGTGATTCACCCCTCCACTTT	CASSPRTGGDSPLHF
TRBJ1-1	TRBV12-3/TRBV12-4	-	TGTGCCAGCCAAAACAGAGAAGCTTTCTTT	CASQNREAFF
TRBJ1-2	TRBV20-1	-	TGCAGTGCTAGAAGCCAACCTGGCTACACCTTC	CSARSQPGYTF
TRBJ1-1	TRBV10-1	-	TGCGCCAGCAGTGGCCCCATGGGCACTGAAGCTTTCTTT	CASSGPMGTEAFF
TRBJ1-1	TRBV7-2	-	TGTGCCAGCAGCTTTGCGGCTGAAGCTTTCTTT	CASSFAAEAFF
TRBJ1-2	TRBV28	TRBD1	TGTGCCACCCGCCGGGACAGGGCGACTGGCTACACCTTC	CATRRDRATGYTF
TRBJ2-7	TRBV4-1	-	TGCGCCAGCAGCCAGGGGGACGCAAAGAGCTCCTACGAGCAGTACTTC	CASSQGDAKSSYEQYF
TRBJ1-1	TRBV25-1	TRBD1	TGTGCCAGCAGTCCCCCGGTAGGGGCAGGGGGTACTGAAGCTTTCTTT	CASSPPVGAGGTEAFF
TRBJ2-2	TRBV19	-	TGTGCCAGTAGTATAGAGGGCACCGGGGAGCTGTTTTTT	CASSIEGTGELFF
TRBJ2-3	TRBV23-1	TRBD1	TGCGCCAGCAGTCAATGGTTGGGACAGAAGAATGCCCACACAGATACGCAGTATTTT	CASSQWLGQKNAHTDTQYF
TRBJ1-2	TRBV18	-	TGTGCCAGCTCACCACCGGGGATATCTTTGGGCTACACCTTC	CASSPPGISLGYTF
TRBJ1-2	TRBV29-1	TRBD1	TGCAGCGTTGAGCTCGCCAGGGGGTATGGCTACACCTTC	CSVELARGYGYTF
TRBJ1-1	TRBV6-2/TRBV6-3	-	TGTGCCAGCAGTTACCCGACTGAAGCTTTCTTT	CASSYPTEAFF
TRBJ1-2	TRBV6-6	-	TGTGCCAGCAGTTACACAGGGAATGGCTACACCTTC	CASSYTGNGYTF
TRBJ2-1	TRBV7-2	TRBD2	TGTGCCAGCAGCTTAGTTAGCGGGGGCTACAATGAGCAGTTCTTC	CASSLVSGGYNEQFF
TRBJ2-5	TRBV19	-	TGTGCCACGGGGACGGAAATGGAGGAGACCCAGTACTTC	CATGTEMEETQYF
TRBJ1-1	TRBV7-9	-	TGTGCCAGCAGCCTCCGGGATAAGAGGCCTGAAGCTTTCTTT	CASSLRDKRPEAFF
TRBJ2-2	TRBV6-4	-	TGTGCCAGCAACCCCAGAAAGTCAAACACCGGGGAGCTGTTTTTT	CASNPRKSNTGELFF
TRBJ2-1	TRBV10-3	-	TGTGCCATCAGTGACCCCGCGCAGGGCCTCCGTAGAGATGAGCAGTTCTTC	CAISDPAQGLRRDEQFF
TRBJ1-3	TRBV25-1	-	TGTGCCAGCAGTGTGATTGGAGGAAACACCATATATTTT	CASSVIGGNTIYF